The 5 T cell receptor beta chains below come from one sample, sequenced in a study of blood T cells in healthy people across ages. Next came a second PCR, run for about 7 to 12 cycles, which used a sample-barcoded 5' primer along with a J-beta primer mix. Each CDR3 protein is one row after TCRdb ran MiXCR on the 5' RACE reads. The sample carries around 1,000,000 distinct CDR3 sequences, 35% to 45% recorded once. Specimen: blood. These receptors originate from a man aged 18-30 years in good health.

The J gene is TRBJ2-1, the V gene TRBV20-1; 10 nucleotides agree with TRBD1. The better agreement between TRBJ2-7 and the DNA end casts doubt on the J call. The CDR3 is made up of 14 amino acids. Germline V CDR1 and CDR2: DFQATT, SNEGSKA (reference sequence). The CDR3 loop reads CSARTGGLYNEQYF. The CDR3 nucleotides read TGCAGTGCTAGGACAGGGGGCCTATACAATGAGCAGTACTTC.

The chain has TRBV3-1 and TRBJ2-1, with 8 bases fitting TRBD2. After removal of 0 bases from V and 5 bases from J, the junction contained 12 bases not matched to a gene. From germline, CDR1 is LGHDT and CDR2 YNNKEL (reference sequence). The length of the CDR3 is 18 residues. In DNA, the CDR3 is TGTGCCAGCAGCCAAGATCAAATTTGGACTAGCTTAAACAATGAGCAGTTCTTC. Translated: CASSQDQIWTSLNNEQFF.

The table lists this clonotype with a few counts. One junction end does not reproduce the germline sequence, and a read error may be involved. V usage is TRBV12-3 or TRBV12-4 and J usage is TRBJ2-3, with 7 positions matching TRBD1. The CDR3 extends over 16 amino acids. CDR3 in amino acids: CAGSLHDRVGTDTQYF. The CDR3 DNA follows: TGTGCCGGCAGTCTCCATGACAGGGTCGGCACAGATACGCAGTATTTT.

This clonotype was seen ten or more times. Its ends do not fully match the called genes, so a read error is possible. The chain combines TRBV20-1 with TRBJ2-7; a weak D match, TRBD1 (6 bases). CDR3 size: 14 residues. Germline CDR1 and CDR2: DFQATT and SNEGSKA (reference sequence). The CDR3 region is CSAREQGRGYEQYF. CDR3 coding DNA: TGCAGTGCAAGAGAACAGGGAAGAGGCTACGAGCAGTACTTC.

This clonotype was observed a few times. The J gene is TRBJ2-1, the V gene TRBV5-1; a possible D gene is TRBD2 (5 bases). This CDR3 has 15 amino acids. With 0 bases removed from V and 8 bases from J, the gap between germline ends came to 15 bases. CDR1 and CDR2 (germline): SGHRS, YFSETQ. CDR3 sequence reads: CASSLARAFEDEQFF. CDR3 nucleotides: TGCGCCAGCAGCTTGGCGAGGGCCTTCGAGGATGAGCAGTTCTTC.